This is a list of T cell receptor beta chains from one sample in a study of Ad26.COV2.S vaccination and SARS-CoV-2 variants. TCRdb's table, derived via immunoSEQ multiplex PCR, lists solely in-frame clones and lacks some. In the table there are about 440,000 clones, 90% of which are singletons. This material consisted of peripheral blood, taken in a trial of Ad26.COV2.S vaccine versus placebo. The receptor source for this set is a person between 18 and 59 years old who received the Ad26.COV2.S COVID-19 vaccine or a placebo. The CDR3 runs from the conserved cysteine through the conserved F or W. The order of the fields is J gene, clone size, D gene, V gene, CDR3 DNA, CDR3 protein. A D gene is named only where the DNA matches it firmly. For some rows the clone size is stated as once, few or many, or as a class when expanded; others skip it.

j_gene: TRBJ2-1; abundance: .; d_gene: .; v_gene: TRBV19; CDR3nt: TGTGCCAGCCACCCGGGGGCAGGGAGCAATGAGCAGTTCTTC; CDR3aa: CASHPGAGSNEQFF
j_gene: TRBJ2-5; abundance: .; d_gene: TRBD2; v_gene: TRBV5-1; CDR3nt: TGCGCCAGCAGCCCAGGGACTACCCAAGAGACCCAGTACTTC; CDR3aa: CASSPGTTQETQYF
j_gene: TRBJ1-1; abundance: .; d_gene: .; v_gene: TRBV7-2; CDR3nt: TGTGCCAGCAGCTTAGAAGGCAGGGCAAACACTGAAGCTTTCTTT; CDR3aa: CASSLEGRANTEAFF
j_gene: TRBJ1-5; abundance: .; d_gene: TRBD1; v_gene: TRBV28; CDR3nt: TGTGCCAGCAGACTTCTGGACAGGGTGGGTCAGCCCCAGCATTTT; CDR3aa: CASRLLDRVGQPQHF
j_gene: TRBJ2-7; abundance: .; d_gene: TRBD1; v_gene: TRBV11-2; CDR3nt: TGTGCCAGCAGCTTAAATGGACAGGGCCTAGACCCCTCCGAGCAGTACTTC; CDR3aa: CASSLNGQGLDPSEQYF
j_gene: TRBJ1-5; abundance: .; d_gene: .; v_gene: TRBV4-2; CDR3nt: TGTGCCAGCAGCCAAGATCGAACAGGGAAGGGTCAGCCCCAGCATTTT; CDR3aa: CASSQDRTGKGQPQHF
j_gene: TRBJ1-1; abundance: .; d_gene: TRBD1; v_gene: TRBV3-1/TRBV3-2; CDR3nt: TGTGCCAGCAGCCAGGGACAGGGATGGGGCACTGAAGCTTTCTTT; CDR3aa: CASSQGQGWGTEAFF
j_gene: TRBJ2-1; abundance: once; d_gene: TRBD2; v_gene: TRBV5-1; CDR3nt: TGCGCCAGCAGCTTAGAGACTAGCAGGAATGAGCAGTTCTTC; CDR3aa: CASSLETSRNEQFF
j_gene: TRBJ2-3; abundance: .; d_gene: TRBD2; v_gene: TRBV5-4; CDR3nt: TGTGCCAGCAGCTTAGGGACTAGCGGGGCTAGCACAGATACGCAGTATTTT; CDR3aa: CASSLGTSGASTDTQYF
j_gene: TRBJ2-3; abundance: .; d_gene: .; v_gene: TRBV7-8; CDR3nt: TGTGCCAGCAGCCCCCCTTTCACAGATACGCAGTATTTT; CDR3aa: CASSPPFTDTQYF
j_gene: TRBJ2-1; abundance: .; d_gene: .; v_gene: TRBV6-6; CDR3nt: TGTGCCAGCAGCCTGGACTCGGGGGCTGAGCAGTTCTTC; CDR3aa: CASSLDSGAEQFF
j_gene: TRBJ2-2; abundance: .; d_gene: .; v_gene: TRBV27; CDR3nt: TGTGCCAGCAGTTTAGGCAGGGATTTTGGGGAGCTGTTTTTT; CDR3aa: CASSLGRDFGELFF
j_gene: TRBJ2-7; abundance: .; d_gene: TRBD2; v_gene: TRBV5-1; CDR3nt: TGCGCCAGCAGCTTGCTAGAGGGCGGGAGCTACGAGCAGTACTTC; CDR3aa: CASSLLEGGSYEQYF
j_gene: TRBJ2-1; abundance: .; d_gene: TRBD1; v_gene: TRBV19; CDR3nt: TGTGCCAGTAGTATCCAGGGGGTCCCAGGGGGTGAGCAGTTCTTC; CDR3aa: CASSIQGVPGGEQFF
j_gene: TRBJ2-1; abundance: .; d_gene: .; v_gene: TRBV11-2; CDR3nt: TGTGCCAGCGCGATCAGGGGCTCCTACAATGAGCAGTTCTTC; CDR3aa: CASAIRGSYNEQFF
j_gene: TRBJ2-1; abundance: .; d_gene: .; v_gene: TRBV28; CDR3nt: TGTGCCAGCAGTTTAGTTGGGGGCGTGGGTGAGCAGTTCTTC; CDR3aa: CASSLVGGVGEQFF
j_gene: TRBJ2-1; abundance: .; d_gene: TRBD1; v_gene: TRBV7-9; CDR3nt: TGTGCCAGCAGCCATTTACAGGGGCCCTCCTACAATGAGCAGTTCTTC; CDR3aa: CASSHLQGPSYNEQFF
j_gene: TRBJ2-7; abundance: .; d_gene: TRBD2; v_gene: TRBV2; CDR3nt: TGTGCCAGCATTCCGACTAGCAGCTACGAGCAGTACTTC; CDR3aa: CASIPTSSYEQYF
j_gene: TRBJ2-1; abundance: .; d_gene: .; v_gene: TRBV7-2; CDR3nt: TGTGCCAGCAGCTCGAGGTACGCAAACAATGAGCAGTTCTTC; CDR3aa: CASSSRYANNEQFF
j_gene: TRBJ2-7; abundance: once; d_gene: TRBD1; v_gene: TRBV12-3/TRBV12-4; CDR3nt: TGTGCCAGCAGCCCGGGACAGGGGGGCGAGCAGTACTTC; CDR3aa: CASSPGQGGEQYF
j_gene: TRBJ1-1; abundance: .; d_gene: TRBD1; v_gene: TRBV29-1; CDR3nt: TGCAGCTCTGGGACAGGGGGCTCTAGTGAAGCTTTCTTT; CDR3aa: CSSGTGGSSEAFF
j_gene: TRBJ1-3; abundance: .; d_gene: .; v_gene: TRBV7-2; CDR3nt: TGTGCCAGCAGCTTAGGTTCCTACCCTCGGGACACCATATATTTT; CDR3aa: CASSLGSYPRDTIYF
j_gene: TRBJ2-3; abundance: .; d_gene: TRBD2; v_gene: TRBV30; CDR3nt: TGTGCCTGGAGCGAGGGAGGGAGCGGGGGAGATACGCAGTATTTT; CDR3aa: CAWSEGGSGGDTQYF
j_gene: TRBJ2-7; abundance: .; d_gene: TRBD1; v_gene: TRBV29-1; CDR3nt: TGCAGCGCAACGGGACAGGGTTACGAGCAGTACTTC; CDR3aa: CSATGQGYEQYF
j_gene: TRBJ1-6; abundance: .; d_gene: .; v_gene: TRBV19; CDR3nt: TGTGCCAGTAGTAAAGGCAATTCACCCCTCCACTTT; CDR3aa: CASSKGNSPLHF
j_gene: TRBJ2-5; abundance: .; d_gene: .; v_gene: TRBV30; CDR3nt: TGTGCCTGGAGTGTACAACAGGGCTTAGGAGAGACCCAGTACTTC; CDR3aa: CAWSVQQGLGETQYF
j_gene: TRBJ2-1; abundance: .; d_gene: TRBD2; v_gene: TRBV2; CDR3nt: TGTGCCAGCAGATTGACTAGCGGACTTTACAATGAGCAGTTCTTC; CDR3aa: CASRLTSGLYNEQFF
j_gene: TRBJ2-4; abundance: .; d_gene: .; v_gene: TRBV19; CDR3nt: TGTGCCAGTACCAACTACGCCGGGGAACTAGCCAAAAACATTCAGTACTTC; CDR3aa: CASTNYAGELAKNIQYF
j_gene: TRBJ1-3; abundance: .; d_gene: TRBD1; v_gene: TRBV28; CDR3nt: TGTGCCAGCAGTTCACCCTACGGGACAGGGGGTTCTGGAAACACCATATATTTT; CDR3aa: CASSSPYGTGGSGNTIYF
j_gene: TRBJ2-1; abundance: .; d_gene: .; v_gene: TRBV9; CDR3nt: TGTGCCAGCAGCGTAGCGATAGCGAACGGGGAGCAGTTCTTC; CDR3aa: CASSVAIANGEQFF
j_gene: TRBJ2-5; abundance: .; d_gene: .; v_gene: TRBV20-1; CDR3nt: TGCAGTGCTAGTTGGCTAGGATTCCGGGCCCTCCAAGAGACCCAGTACTTC; CDR3aa: CSASWLGFRALQETQYF
j_gene: TRBJ2-5; abundance: .; d_gene: TRBD2; v_gene: TRBV5-1; CDR3nt: TGCGCCAGCAGCGAGGGACTAGCGCGGGAGACCCAGTACTTC; CDR3aa: CASSEGLARETQYF
j_gene: TRBJ1-2; abundance: .; d_gene: .; v_gene: TRBV5-4; CDR3nt: TGTGCCAGCAGCCTTGACAGCATCTATGGCTACACCTTC; CDR3aa: CASSLDSIYGYTF
j_gene: TRBJ2-2; abundance: .; d_gene: .; v_gene: TRBV9; CDR3nt: TGTGCCAGCAGCGTAGGGCGGGGGCTCACCGGGGAGCTGTTTTTT; CDR3aa: CASSVGRGLTGELFF
j_gene: TRBJ2-3; abundance: .; d_gene: TRBD2; v_gene: TRBV4-3; CDR3nt: TGCGCCAGCAGCCGAACACTAGCGGGTAGCACAGATACGCAGTATTTT; CDR3aa: CASSRTLAGSTDTQYF
j_gene: TRBJ2-7; abundance: .; d_gene: .; v_gene: TRBV7-2; CDR3nt: TGTGCCAGCAGCCCCATTTGGGACCTAATTTCCTACGAGCAGTACTTC; CDR3aa: CASSPIWDLISYEQYF
j_gene: TRBJ1-2; abundance: .; d_gene: .; v_gene: TRBV7-9; CDR3nt: TGTGCCAGCAGCTTGTTACAGAGCTATGGCTACACCTTC; CDR3aa: CASSLLQSYGYTF
j_gene: TRBJ2-3; abundance: .; d_gene: TRBD2; v_gene: TRBV2; CDR3nt: TGTGCCAGCAGCCGACTAGCTTCCACAGATACGCAGTATTTT; CDR3aa: CASSRLASTDTQYF
j_gene: TRBJ2-7; abundance: .; d_gene: .; v_gene: TRBV7-3; CDR3nt: TGTGCCAGCAGCTTAACTGGAAGCTCCTACGAGCAGTACTTC; CDR3aa: CASSLTGSSYEQYF
j_gene: TRBJ2-7; abundance: .; d_gene: .; v_gene: TRBV7-2; CDR3nt: TGTGCCAGCAGCCCCAAGGTGTACTCCTACGAGCAGTACTTC; CDR3aa: CASSPKVYSYEQYF